The source of this T cell receptor beta chain is a study of response to subunit inactivated influenza vaccine. Whole-study findings and limits: Every seasonal influenza vaccination brings in few new T cells, the authors suggested.

The CDR3 runs to 15 residues. The trim removed 6 bases at V and 12 bases at J, leaving 14 bases unmatched. Germline V CDR1 and CDR2: DFQATT, SNEGSKA (reference sequence). Worth noting for this clonotype: Its antigen is undetermined.

MiXCR, run by TCRdb on the RT-PCR reads, gives a single entry per CDR3 protein. The sample consists of 450,000 to 500,000 distinct CDR3 sequences, roughly 11% of them appearing once. The clonotype was recovered from a middle-aged man who received an inactivated influenza vaccine. The V and J genes are TRBV20-1 and TRBJ2-1; 13 nucleotides match TRBD2. Source: PBMCs from blood, taken about 6 weeks after vaccination. The CDR3 DNA reads as TGCAGTGCAGAGGAAACCGGGACTAGCGGGATGGTGCAGTTCTTC. It codes for CSAEETGTSGMVQFF.